This T cell receptor (beta chain) stems from a study of cytomegalovirus exposure and HLA in healthy donors. The wider study: In a previous analysis, some 120 million unique TCR beta sequences were found from 150 million to 200 million T cells.

Whole-study findings and limits: CMV antigen specificity of a few CMV-associated chains was confirmed in vitro. V- and J-gene trimming in TCR beta was tied to a missense DCLRE1C variant by an analysis performed later.

Worth noting for this clone: Its antigen is still unknown.

V was pared by 2 bases and J by 9 bases, with 12 bases of the junction left unmatched. The CDR3 covers 15 residues. The germline V gene encodes CDR1 MDHEN and CDR2 SYDVKM. With 60 Vbeta and 13 Jbeta primers, the PCR was carried out. The method was immunoSEQ multiplex PCR; TCRdb's version includes in-frame clones alone and lacks a portion of them. The table has 100,000 or so clones, roughly 71% seen once. The receptor was derived from a man between 45 and 60 years old in good health and CMV-seronegative. The chain uses TRBV28 and TRBJ2-7; 8 bases match TRBD1. Sequenced sample: PBMCs. CDR3 residues: CASSLPGTGMSVQYF. DNA of the CDR3: TGTGCCAGCAGTTTACCCGGGACAGGCATGTCAGTGCAGTACTTC.